This T cell receptor beta chain comes out of a study of cytomegalovirus exposure and HLA in healthy donors. Findings of the study overall: Fewer N-insertions than the roughly 600-donor mean were reportedly shown by an Asian-associated ancestry cluster in a later analysis. TCR beta V segments were, for the most part, productive about 87% or about 30% of the time in an earlier analysis.

Per the germline V gene, CDR1 is MDHEN and CDR2 is SYDVKM. The CDR3 loop spans 13 amino acids. V was clipped by 7 bases and J by 2 bases, with 11 bases between them. The PCR had 60 Vbeta and 13 Jbeta primers. Sequenced by immunoSEQ multiplex PCR; TCRdb stores in-frame clones only, minus some. The sample holds roughly 100,000 clones, 60% to 85% seen once. Worth noting for this clone: Its cognate antigen is unknown.

Sequences were obtained from PBMCs. V is TRBV28 and J is TRBJ1-1; no clear D gene. This clonotype was obtained from a man aged 50 to 59 in good health and CMV-seropositive. As DNA, the CDR3 is TGTGCCAGCACCGAGTTACTTAACACTGAAGCTTTCTTT. This translates into CASTELLNTEAFF.